This TCR beta chain derives from a study of cytomegalovirus exposure and HLA in healthy donors. Overall study results and limits: Across all donors, roughly uniform sequencing depth was an assumption of the presence/absence analyses. It was likely that a cluster of highly shared sequence variants was a sequencing artifact. The authors enumerated 150 to 200 TCR beta chains as linked to cytomegalovirus. Later analysis placed DRB1 highest and HLA-C lowest in TCR association rates, which differed by HLA locus.

To note about this clone: Its antigen is undetermined.

Primers included in the PCR were 60 Vbeta and 13 Jbeta primers. This table comes from immunoSEQ multiplex PCR, and its TCRdb copy is limited to in-frame clones, with some not included. Found here are approximately 120,000 clones, around three quarters of them singletons; the top ten hold 1.2%. Germline CDR1 is SQVTM and CDR2 is ANQGSEA. The V and J ends lost 3 bases and 8 bases respectively, with 10 bases between them. The CDR3 consists of 11 residues. The chain is built from TRBV29-1 and TRBJ1-2; D gene uncertain. The TCR was taken from a female donor in good health and CMV-seronegative. The sequencing sample was made of PBMCs. The DNA for the CDR3 is TGCAGCGTTGAGGAGGGCTACGGCTACACCTTC. Translating it yields CSVEEGYGYTF.